This T cell receptor (beta chain) derives from a study of OX40 agonist ivuxolimab in advanced cancers. Regarding the complete study: Ivuxolimab, which targeted the costimulatory receptor OX40 (CD134), was an agonistic, fully human IgG2 monoclonal antibody. Intravenous ivuxolimab was administered to patients every 2 weeks at six dose levels: 0.01, 0.1, 0.3, 1.5, 3 and 10 mg/kg. Of the approximately 50 dose-escalation patients, hepatocellular carcinoma was present in about 20, melanoma in around 15, renal cell carcinoma in 9 and head and neck cancer in 9. In the dose-escalation cohort, 82.7% of patients were male, and the mean age was approximately 60 years, with a range of roughly 23 to 85. Patients were allowed to have had prior anti-PD-1, anti-PD-L1 or anti-CTLA-4 therapy, and 40% of the dose-escalation patients had been treated with checkpoint inhibitors. Partial responses occurred in three dose-escalation patients, of whom one had hepatocellular carcinoma and two had cutaneous melanoma. The point of sequencing TCRbeta in the periphery was to test whether ivuxolimab changed TCR sequence diversity and drove clonal T-cell expansion. The paper covers the monotherapy dose-escalation part of the phase I ivuxolimab trial, which included N of about 50 patients.

This clone was seen a few times. Its antigen is currently not known. No quality values exist for individual bases; no much larger clone is one base distant. Paper-wide results and their limitations: Low levels of normalized T-cell clonal expansion were also seen in some nonresponding patients. At doses of 0.1 to 3.0 mg/kg, clonal expansion of both CD4+ and CD8+ blood T cells was observed from baseline to week 6. The antigen specificity of the clonally expanded peripheral T cells was not determined. Partial responders in the 0.1-3.0 mg/kg groups had among the lowest normalized peripheral clonal expansion, especially among CD8+ T cells. After ivuxolimab, CD8+ T cells had more expanded clones than CD4+ T cells on average.

The trial excluded patients who had a history of autoimmune disease or who were on systemic immunosuppression. Peripheral blood for TCR sequencing was drawn from every dose cohort at baseline, at cycle 4 day 1 and at cycle 7 day 1. The samples were drawn from a first-in-human, open-label, multicenter phase I dose-escalation trial of ivuxolimab. Adults with locally advanced or metastatic melanoma, renal cell carcinoma, hepatocellular carcinoma or head and neck squamous cell carcinoma were enrolled in the trial. Before TCR sequencing, CD4+ T cells and CD8+ T cells from peripheral blood were sorted into separate populations. Genomic DNA was extracted from sorted cells for sequencing of the TCRbeta CDR3 region. TCRbeta CDR3 regions were sequenced using the immunoSEQ Assay. TCRdb re-hosts the immuneACCESS table, in-frame sequences only. Its copies lack some clones; in the studies checked, an unresolved V gene accounts for under half of them, and the cause for the rest is not known. This sample holds about 12,000 clones; approximately 80% were observed only once. The ten largest make up approximately 19% of the sample.

CDR1 is given as SGDLS and CDR2 as YYNGEE, both from the germline V gene. From cysteine to phenylalanine, the CDR3 is 15 amino acids long. Solely the CDR3 DNA is kept, with 45 bases framed from the first base. Trimming takes 0 bases from V and 0 bases from J, and the germline ends sit 8 bases apart. This sequence was found in an adult with an advanced solid tumor such as melanoma, head and neck, liver or kidney cancer. This sample comprised CD4+ or CD8+ T cells sorted from blood, obtained in a trial of the OX40 agonist ivuxolimab. Rearrangement joined TRBV9 to TRBJ2-3, with no confident D gene call. The CDR3 in this case is CASSVGTTSTDTQYF. The DNA sequence is as follows: TGTGCCAGCAGCGTAGGGACCACCAGCACAGATACGCAGTATTTT.